This is a list of T cell receptor beta chains from one sample in a study of T cells after yellow fever vaccination. TCRdb reanalysed the 5' RACE reads using MiXCR and keeps one entry per CDR3 protein. Counted here are more than 50,000 distinct CDR3 sequences, about 5.6% occurring once; the ten biggest clones make up roughly 28%. The sample consisted of PBMCs, either bulk or a sorted T-cell subset (CD4+, CD8+, memory, or dextramer-sorted; not recorded which), taken on the day of the yellow fever booster vaccination. Source of these receptors: a young man who received the YFV17D yellow fever vaccine. Both conserved end residues are part of each CDR3. D genes are given only for firm matches. For some rows the clone size is stated as once, few or many, or as a class when expanded; others skip it.

size: .; D: TRBD1; V: TRBV27; J: TRBJ2-2; DNA: TGTGCCAGCAGTTTTGAAGGACAGGGCAATTTCGGGGAGCTGTTTTTT; CDR3: CASSFEGQGNFGELFF
size: few; D: .; V: TRBV4-3; J: TRBJ2-7; DNA: TGCGCCAGCAGCCAAGTTGAGGGTAGGGACGAGCAGTACTTC; CDR3: CASSQVEGRDEQYF
size: few; D: .; V: TRBV6-2/TRBV6-3; J: TRBJ2-7; DNA: TGTGCCAGCAGTTACCCCTCTGCGGGGACAAGCCCCGAGCAGTACTTC; CDR3: CASSYPSAGTSPEQYF
size: many; D: .; V: TRBV12-3/TRBV12-4; J: TRBJ2-1; DNA: TGTGCCAGCAGTTTATTACTACTCAATGAGCAGTTCTTC; CDR3: CASSLLLLNEQFF
size: many; D: .; V: TRBV5-1; J: TRBJ1-1; DNA: TGCGCCAGCAGCTTTAGGGGCAGGGCGGACACTGAAGCTTTCTTT; CDR3: CASSFRGRADTEAFF
size: .; D: .; V: TRBV7-2; J: TRBJ2-5; DNA: TGTGCCAGCAGCGGATCGGGACTCCAAGAGACCCAGTACTTC; CDR3: CASSGSGLQETQYF
size: medium-sized; D: .; V: TRBV27; J: TRBJ2-5; DNA: TGTGCCAGCAGTTTGGGAGAGACCCAGTACTTC; CDR3: CASSLGETQYF
size: once; D: TRBD1; V: TRBV11-1; J: TRBJ2-7; DNA: TGTGCCAGCAGCCAGGGGGACAGACTTTACGAGCAGTACTTC; CDR3: CASSQGDRLYEQYF
size: many; D: TRBD1; V: TRBV7-6; J: TRBJ2-1; DNA: TGTGCCAGCAGCACAGGACAGGGAAGTAATGAGCAGTTCTTC; CDR3: CASSTGQGSNEQFF
size: .; D: .; V: TRBV11-2; J: TRBJ2-7; DNA: TGTGCCAGCAGCCTCGAGGGACCCTTAGCCTACGAGCAGTACTTC; CDR3: CASSLEGPLAYEQYF
size: .; D: .; V: TRBV20-1; J: TRBJ2-1; DNA: TGCAGTGCTAGCCCGGTAGGCAATGACAATGAGCAGTTCTTC; CDR3: CSASPVGNDNEQFF
size: .; D: .; V: TRBV5-4; J: TRBJ2-1; DNA: TGTGCCAGCAGCTTGGAGGTGACCCCTATGTCCAATGAGCAGTTCTTC; CDR3: CASSLEVTPMSNEQFF
size: few; D: TRBD2; V: TRBV4-3; J: TRBJ2-7; DNA: TGCGCCAGCAGCCAAGATGATGTAGCGGGGGGGGACTACGAGCAGTACTTC; CDR3: CASSQDDVAGGDYEQYF
size: few; D: .; V: TRBV5-1; J: TRBJ1-1; DNA: TGCGCCAGCAGCCTTTTGACAGGCCCAGGAAGTGGCACTGAAGCTTTCTTT; CDR3: CASSLLTGPGSGTEAFF
size: many; D: .; V: TRBV7-9; J: TRBJ2-1; DNA: TGTGCCAGCGCGGATGCCGAGCAGTTCTTC; CDR3: CASADAEQFF
size: few; D: .; V: TRBV14; J: TRBJ1-3; DNA: TGTGCCAGCAGCGAAGCAGGAAACACCATATATTTT; CDR3: CASSEAGNTIYF
size: few; D: TRBD1; V: TRBV27; J: TRBJ1-1; DNA: TGTGCCAGCAGTATGACAGGGAAGAACACTGAAGCTTTCTTT; CDR3: CASSMTGKNTEAFF
size: .; D: .; V: TRBV7-2; J: TRBJ2-5; DNA: TGTGCCAGCAGCTTAGGGGGTAGCGGTAAAGAGACCCAGTACTTC; CDR3: CASSLGGSGKETQYF
size: .; D: .; V: TRBV13; J: TRBJ1-2; DNA: TGTGCCAGCAGCTTAGGGAGGGCCCTAGACTATGGCTACACCTTC; CDR3: CASSLGRALDYGYTF
size: many; D: .; V: TRBV7-3; J: TRBJ2-3; DNA: TGTGCCAGCAGCACCACCGGGGCCTACACAGATACGCAGTATTTT; CDR3: CASSTTGAYTDTQYF
size: many; D: .; V: TRBV7-9; J: TRBJ1-2; DNA: TGTGCCAGCAGCTCCCCGGGGCTCTATGGCTACACCTTC; CDR3: CASSSPGLYGYTF
size: .; D: .; V: TRBV5-1; J: TRBJ2-5; DNA: TGCGCCAGCAGCTTGGATTCCAGGGAAACCCAGTACTTC; CDR3: CASSLDSRETQYF
size: few; D: TRBD2; V: TRBV30; J: TRBJ2-2; DNA: TGTGCCTGGAGAGGACTAGCGGGGATCACCGGGGAGCTGTTTTTT; CDR3: CAWRGLAGITGELFF
size: many; D: .; V: TRBV7-9; J: TRBJ2-7; DNA: TGTGCCAGCAGCCAAGGACAGTTACTCTCATCCTACGAGCAGTACTTC; CDR3: CASSQGQLLSSYEQYF
size: .; D: .; V: TRBV6-6; J: TRBJ2-5; DNA: TGTGCCAGCAGTACACCGGGGAAAGAGACCCAGTACTTC; CDR3: CASSTPGKETQYF
size: many; D: .; V: TRBV29-1; J: TRBJ1-5; DNA: TGCAGCGTTGACTTTACAGGGAGTGGACAGCCCCAGCATTTT; CDR3: CSVDFTGSGQPQHF
size: .; D: TRBD1; V: TRBV20-1; J: TRBJ2-1; DNA: TGCAGTGCTGGAACCGGGACAGGGATTTGGGATGAGCAGTTCTTC; CDR3: CSAGTGTGIWDEQFF
size: many; D: .; V: TRBV7-9; J: TRBJ1-2; DNA: TGTGCCAGCAGCAGCAGGGGCCACCGTGGCTACACCTTC; CDR3: CASSSRGHRGYTF
size: few; D: TRBD1; V: TRBV30; J: TRBJ2-4; DNA: TGTGCCTGTAGGACAGGGATCATTCAGTACTTC; CDR3: CACRTGIIQYF
size: many; D: .; V: TRBV9; J: TRBJ1-6; DNA: TGTGCCAGCAGCGAGGGGTTGAAATCACCCCTCCACTTT; CDR3: CASSEGLKSPLHF
size: many; D: .; V: TRBV7-6; J: TRBJ2-2; DNA: TGTGCCAGCAGCTTAGCATTAAGGCCCGGAGACACCGGGGAGCTGTTTTTT; CDR3: CASSLALRPGDTGELFF
size: few; D: TRBD2; V: TRBV6-6; J: TRBJ2-1; DNA: TGTGCCACCGGGACTAGCGGGGATTACAATGAGCAGTTCTTC; CDR3: CATGTSGDYNEQFF
size: many; D: .; V: TRBV28; J: TRBJ2-5; DNA: TGTGCCAGCAGTTTATTGGACGGCGAGACCCAGTACTTC; CDR3: CASSLLDGETQYF
size: .; D: TRBD1; V: TRBV4-1; J: TRBJ2-2; DNA: TGCGCCAGCAGCCTAGACAGGGCCGGGACCGGGGAGCTGTTTTTT; CDR3: CASSLDRAGTGELFF
size: few; D: .; V: TRBV29-1; J: TRBJ2-7; DNA: TGCAGCGTTGGGGTGGGGGCTACGGACGAGCAGTACTTC; CDR3: CSVGVGATDEQYF
size: few; D: .; V: TRBV27; J: TRBJ2-7; DNA: TGTGCCAGCACCCCGGGACCGACCTACGAGCAGTACTTC; CDR3: CASTPGPTYEQYF
size: .; D: .; V: TRBV27; J: TRBJ2-1; DNA: TGTGCCAGCAGTCTCCGGGACGCCGTAAATGAGCAGTTCTTC; CDR3: CASSLRDAVNEQFF
size: .; D: TRBD2; V: TRBV5-6; J: TRBJ2-7; DNA: TGTGCCAGCAGCTTGGTTAGCGGGGGGGCCAATCGGGACCACGAGCAGTACTTC; CDR3: CASSLVSGGANRDHEQYF
size: many; D: .; V: TRBV5-1; J: TRBJ1-1; DNA: TGCGCCAGCAATCTCGGCACTGAAGCTTTCTTT; CDR3: CASNLGTEAFF
size: .; D: TRBD1; V: TRBV5-1; J: TRBJ1-5; DNA: TGCGCCAGCAGCCAAGCCGGGACAGGGAATCAGCCCCAGCATTTT; CDR3: CASSQAGTGNQPQHF
size: many; D: .; V: TRBV4-1; J: TRBJ2-5; DNA: TGCGCCAGCAACAAACCCGGTGCGGAGACCCAGTACTTC; CDR3: CASNKPGAETQYF
size: .; D: .; V: TRBV7-6; J: TRBJ2-2; DNA: TGTGCCAGCACCGGGGCAGGGGAAGCCGGGGAGCTGTTTTTT; CDR3: CASTGAGEAGELFF
size: .; D: TRBD2; V: TRBV9; J: TRBJ2-1; DNA: TGTGCCAGCAGCGTTCGCGGGGGGGCCCTTGAGCAGTTCTTC; CDR3: CASSVRGGALEQFF
size: .; D: .; V: TRBV5-1; J: TRBJ2-5; DNA: TGCGCCAGCAGCTTGGAGGCGGGAAAGGCGGGAGAGACCCAGTACTTC; CDR3: CASSLEAGKAGETQYF
size: many; D: .; V: TRBV9; J: TRBJ1-5; DNA: TGTGCCAGCAGCGTTGGGGGATTGGGCAATCAGCCCCAGCATTTT; CDR3: CASSVGGLGNQPQHF
size: many; D: TRBD2; V: TRBV6-5; J: TRBJ2-1; DNA: TGTGCCAGCAGTACCGTTAATAGCGGGGGCTACAATGAGCAGTTCTTC; CDR3: CASSTVNSGGYNEQFF
size: .; D: .; V: TRBV20-1; J: TRBJ1-4; DNA: TGCAGTGCTATCCGGGGGGGGGCCGGAGAAAAACTGTTTTTT; CDR3: CSAIRGGAGEKLFF
size: few; D: TRBD2; V: TRBV9; J: TRBJ2-2; DNA: TGTGCCAGCAGCGTAGATAAGCGGGGGGGAACCGGGGAGCTGTTTTTT; CDR3: CASSVDKRGGTGELFF
size: many; D: .; V: TRBV4-2; J: TRBJ2-7; DNA: TGTGCCAGCAGCCAGTACAGGAACGAGCAGTACTTC; CDR3: CASSQYRNEQYF
size: many; D: .; V: TRBV5-5; J: TRBJ2-7; DNA: TGTGCCAGCAGCCTCCGGGGTAAGGAGCAGTACTTC; CDR3: CASSLRGKEQYF
size: many; D: .; V: TRBV11-1; J: TRBJ1-1; DNA: TGTGCCAGCAGCTTTTACCAAGGCACTGAAGCTTTCTTT; CDR3: CASSFYQGTEAFF
size: few; D: TRBD2; V: TRBV9; J: TRBJ2-3; DNA: TGTGCCAGCAGCGGGTTGGGACTAGCAAGTCCGTTGTCCTCGGCAGATACGCAGTATTTT; CDR3: CASSGLGLASPLSSADTQYF
size: few; D: .; V: TRBV7-9; J: TRBJ1-5; DNA: TGTGCCAGCAGCAACCTCCGGGACGGTTCCTATAGCAATCAGCCCCAGCATTTT; CDR3: CASSNLRDGSYSNQPQHF
size: many; D: .; V: TRBV12-3/TRBV12-4; J: TRBJ2-7; DNA: TGTGCCAGCAGTTTGGGGGGACCCGAGCAGTACTTC; CDR3: CASSLGGPEQYF
size: many; D: .; V: TRBV27; J: TRBJ2-7; DNA: TGTGCCAGCAGTCCCACAGGGTTGTACGAGCAGTACTTC; CDR3: CASSPTGLYEQYF